The source of this T cell receptor beta chain is a study of blood T cell repertoires in COVID-19. The overall study: Italy, Spain and the United States were the sources of the convalescent and acute COVID-19 samples. T cells, B-cell-depleted T cells, or PBMCs provided the cDNA or gDNA that served as material.

Per the authors' pipeline: Amplification of reference gene primers provided the estimated nucleated cell counts. The method was immunoSEQ multiplex PCR; TCRdb's version includes in-frame clones alone and lacks a portion of them. V, J and clone size are taken as reported in that table, and D and trimming were inferred from the DNA itself. The sample has about 94,000 clones; about nine tenths are singletons. CDR1 LNHNV and CDR2 YYDKDF come from the germline V gene (reference sequence). The CDR3 totals 16 residues. V dropped 0 bases and J dropped 3 bases, with 14 bases sitting between them. The material sequenced was peripheral blood. This chain uses TRBV15 with TRBJ1-2, with a weak D call TRBD1 (6 bases). The TCR originated in a woman of 80 years or more with acute or convalescent COVID-19. CDR3 coding DNA: TGTGCCACCAGCAGAGATGGTAACAGGGTTGACTATGGCTACACCTTC. It codes for CATSRDGNRVDYGYTF.